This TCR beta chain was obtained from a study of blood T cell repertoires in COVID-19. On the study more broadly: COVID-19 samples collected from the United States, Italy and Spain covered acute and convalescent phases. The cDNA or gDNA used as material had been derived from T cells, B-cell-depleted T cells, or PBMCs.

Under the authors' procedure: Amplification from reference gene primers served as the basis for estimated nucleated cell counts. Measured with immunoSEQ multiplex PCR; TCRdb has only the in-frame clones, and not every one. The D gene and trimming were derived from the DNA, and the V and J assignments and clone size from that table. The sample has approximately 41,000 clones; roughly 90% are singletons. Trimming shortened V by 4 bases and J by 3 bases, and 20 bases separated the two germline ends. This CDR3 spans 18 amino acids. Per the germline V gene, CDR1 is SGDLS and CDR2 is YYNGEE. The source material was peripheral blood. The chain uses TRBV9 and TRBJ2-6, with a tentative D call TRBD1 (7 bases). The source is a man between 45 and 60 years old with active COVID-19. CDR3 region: CASSTRDSRRVGANVLTF. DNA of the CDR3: TGTGCCAGCAGCACGCGGGACAGCCGGCGAGTTGGGGCCAACGTCCTGACTTTC.